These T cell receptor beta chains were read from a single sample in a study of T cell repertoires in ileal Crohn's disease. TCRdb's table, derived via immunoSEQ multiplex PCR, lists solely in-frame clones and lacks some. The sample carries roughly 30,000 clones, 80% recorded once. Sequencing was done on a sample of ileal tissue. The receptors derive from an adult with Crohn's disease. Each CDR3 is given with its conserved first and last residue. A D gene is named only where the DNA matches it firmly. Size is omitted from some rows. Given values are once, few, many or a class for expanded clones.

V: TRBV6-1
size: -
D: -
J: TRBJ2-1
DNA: TGTGCCACCGTATTTGGGGTACGTTTTCAGGGTCAGTTCTTC
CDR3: CATVFGVRFQGQFF

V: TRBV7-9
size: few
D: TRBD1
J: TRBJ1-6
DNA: TGTGCCAGCAGCTTAGAACGACAGGGAAGTTCACCCCTCCACTTT
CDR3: CASSLERQGSSPLHF

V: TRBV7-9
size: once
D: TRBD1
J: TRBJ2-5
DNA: TGTGCCAGCAGCTTAACAGGGGGAAAGACCCAGTACTTC
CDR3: CASSLTGGKTQYF

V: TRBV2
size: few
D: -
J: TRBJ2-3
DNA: TGTGCCAGCAGTGCATTGAGGGATACGCAGTATTTT
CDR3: CASSALRDTQYF

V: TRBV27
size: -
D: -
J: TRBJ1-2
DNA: TGTGCCAGCAGTCCAATCCACAGGGAGCTTAACTATGGCTACACCTTC
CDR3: CASSPIHRELNYGYTF

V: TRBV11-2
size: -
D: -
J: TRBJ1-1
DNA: TGTGCCAGCAGCTTAAGGGGGGGCAGGCGAAGTGAAGCTTTCTTT
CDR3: CASSLRGGRRSEAFF

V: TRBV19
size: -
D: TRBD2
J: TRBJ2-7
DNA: TGTGCCAGTAGTACAGCGGGAGCGCCCTACGAGCAGTACTTC
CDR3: CASSTAGAPYEQYF

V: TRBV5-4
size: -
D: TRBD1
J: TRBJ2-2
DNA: TGTGCCAGCAGCTTGACAGGGGGCGCGGCCGGGGAGCTGTTTTTT
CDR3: CASSLTGGAAGELFF

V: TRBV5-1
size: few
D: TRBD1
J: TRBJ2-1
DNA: TGCGCCAGCAGCACCGACAGGCCAGGGGGTGAGCAGTTCTTC
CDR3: CASSTDRPGGEQFF

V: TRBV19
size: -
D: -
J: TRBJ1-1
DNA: TGTGCCAGTAGTGGCCGTCGGAGGGTAGGGATGGGGAACACTGAAGCTTTCTTT
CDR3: CASSGRRRVGMGNTEAFF

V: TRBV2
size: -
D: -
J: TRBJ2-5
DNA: TGTGCCAGTAACAGGGATCTCGCGGAGACCCAGTACTTC
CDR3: CASNRDLAETQYF

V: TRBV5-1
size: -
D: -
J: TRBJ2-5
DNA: TGCGCCAGCAGCTCTAGTTCCCAAGAGACCCAGTACTTC
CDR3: CASSSSSQETQYF

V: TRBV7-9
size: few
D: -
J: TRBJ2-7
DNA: TGTGCCAGCAGCCCCGTGGGCTGGCTCTACGAGCAGTACTTC
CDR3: CASSPVGWLYEQYF

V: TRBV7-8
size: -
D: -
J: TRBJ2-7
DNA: TGTGCCAGCAAGAGCTTCCAGGGTCCCACCTACGAGCAGTACTTC
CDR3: CASKSFQGPTYEQYF

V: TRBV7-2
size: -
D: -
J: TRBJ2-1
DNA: TGTGCCAGCAGCTTTTCCCGGGAGAATGAGCAGTTCTTC
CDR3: CASSFSRENEQFF

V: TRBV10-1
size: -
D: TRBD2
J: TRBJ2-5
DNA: TGCGCCAGCAGTGACGGGGGGTCAGTTATTACGGAGACCCAGTACTTC
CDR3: CASSDGGSVITETQYF

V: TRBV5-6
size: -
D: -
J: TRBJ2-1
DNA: TGTGCCAGCCCTTCAGGGAACAATGAGCAGTTCTTC
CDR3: CASPSGNNEQFF

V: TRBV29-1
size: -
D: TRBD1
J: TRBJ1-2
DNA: TGCAGCACCCAGGGGGCGGATGGCTACACCTTC
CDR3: CSTQGADGYTF

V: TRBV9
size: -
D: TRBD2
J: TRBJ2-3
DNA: TGTGCCAGCAGCCCCGGGACTAGCGGGGGAGCGAGCACAGATACGCAGTATTTT
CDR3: CASSPGTSGGASTDTQYF

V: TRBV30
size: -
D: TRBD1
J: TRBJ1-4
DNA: TGTGCCTGGAGTGGACAGGGTAATGAAAAACTGTTTTTT
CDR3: CAWSGQGNEKLFF

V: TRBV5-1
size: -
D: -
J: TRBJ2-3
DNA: TGCGCCAGCAGCTCCCGAGGGGGTGGGGAAGATACGCAGTATTTT
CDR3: CASSSRGGGEDTQYF

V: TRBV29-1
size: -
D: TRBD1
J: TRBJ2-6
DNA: TGCAGCGTTGTGGGACAGGGGCAATCTGGGGCCAACGTCCTGACTTTC
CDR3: CSVVGQGQSGANVLTF

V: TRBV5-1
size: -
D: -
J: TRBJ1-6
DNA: TGCGCCAGCAGACTAGATAATTCACCCCTCCACTTT
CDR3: CASRLDNSPLHF

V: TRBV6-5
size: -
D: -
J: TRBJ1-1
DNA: TGTGCCAGCAGTTACCAGGCTACGAACACTGAAGCTTTCTTT
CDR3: CASSYQATNTEAFF

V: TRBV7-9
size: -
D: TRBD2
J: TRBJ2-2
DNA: TGTGCCAGCAACTTAAGGGTTAGCGGGGCCACCGGGGAGCTGTTTTTT
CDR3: CASNLRVSGATGELFF

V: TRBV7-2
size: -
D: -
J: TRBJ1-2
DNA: TGTGCCAGCAGCTTCGGAGGGCTCTATGGCTACACCTTC
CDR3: CASSFGGLYGYTF

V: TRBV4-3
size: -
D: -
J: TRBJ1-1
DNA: TGCGCCAGCAGCCAAGCTGTTCAGGGTTGGGGCACTGAAGCTTTCTTT
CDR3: CASSQAVQGWGTEAFF

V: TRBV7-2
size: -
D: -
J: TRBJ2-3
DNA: TGTGCCAGCAGCTTAAGCCCGCGACACACAGATACGCAGTATTTT
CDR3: CASSLSPRHTDTQYF

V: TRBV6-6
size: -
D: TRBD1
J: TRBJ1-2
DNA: TGTGCCAGCAGTACCCGACAGGGCGACTATGGCTACACCTTC
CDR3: CASSTRQGDYGYTF

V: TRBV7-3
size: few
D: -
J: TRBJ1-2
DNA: TGTGCCAGCAGCTTAGATGGCGACGGGGGCTACACCTTC
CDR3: CASSLDGDGGYTF

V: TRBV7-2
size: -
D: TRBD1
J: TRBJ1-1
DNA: TGTGCCAGCAGCCTCGGACAGGGGACTGAAGCTTTCTTT
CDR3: CASSLGQGTEAFF

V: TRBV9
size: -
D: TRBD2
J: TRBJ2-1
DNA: TGTGCCAGCAGCGTAGTCGGGGGAGGGAGAAACGACAATGAGCAGTTCTTC
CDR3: CASSVVGGGRNDNEQFF

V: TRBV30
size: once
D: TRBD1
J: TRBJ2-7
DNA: TGTGCCTGGAACTCCGACAGGGCTTACGAGCAGTACTTC
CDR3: CAWNSDRAYEQYF

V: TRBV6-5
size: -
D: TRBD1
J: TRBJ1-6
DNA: TGTGCCAGCAGTTACAGGGGGCATAATTCACCCCTCCACTTT
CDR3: CASSYRGHNSPLHF

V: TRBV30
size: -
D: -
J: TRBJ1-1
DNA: TGTGCCTGGAGGGACTACGGGAACACTGAAGCTTTCTTT
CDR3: CAWRDYGNTEAFF

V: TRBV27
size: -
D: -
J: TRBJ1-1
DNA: TGTGCCAGCAGTCCCCGGGGGGGAGTGGATGAAGCTTTCTTT
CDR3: CASSPRGGVDEAFF

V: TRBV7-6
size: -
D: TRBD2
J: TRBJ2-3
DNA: TGTGCCAGCAGCTTTAGCGGGAGTCGGTCAGATACGCAGTATTTT
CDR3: CASSFSGSRSDTQYF

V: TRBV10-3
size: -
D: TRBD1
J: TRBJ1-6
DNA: TGTGCCATCAAATCGACAGGGAATAATTCACCCCTCCACTTT
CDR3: CAIKSTGNNSPLHF

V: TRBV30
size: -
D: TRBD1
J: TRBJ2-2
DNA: TGTGCCTGGGGACAGGGGTACACCGGGGAGCTGTTTTTT
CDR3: CAWGQGYTGELFF

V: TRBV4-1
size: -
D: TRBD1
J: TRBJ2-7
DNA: TGCGCCAGCAGCCAAGAAGGGGGCAGGGGGAAGGACGAGCAGTACTTC
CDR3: CASSQEGGRGKDEQYF

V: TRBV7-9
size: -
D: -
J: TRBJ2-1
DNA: TGTGCCAGCAGCCCGCGTGAGCAGTTCTTC
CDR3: CASSPREQFF

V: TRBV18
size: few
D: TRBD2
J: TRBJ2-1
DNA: TGTGCCAGCTCCCGGACTAGCGGTAGAGACAATGAGCAGTTCTTC
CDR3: CASSRTSGRDNEQFF

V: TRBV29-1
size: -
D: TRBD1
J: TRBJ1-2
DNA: TGCAGCGTGACCAGGGGGGACTATGGCTACACCTTC
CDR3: CSVTRGDYGYTF

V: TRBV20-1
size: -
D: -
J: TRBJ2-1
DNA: TGCAGTGCTAAGCTAGCGACTGAGCAGTTCTTC
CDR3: CSAKLATEQFF

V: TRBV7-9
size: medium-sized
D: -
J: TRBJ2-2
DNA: TGTGCCAGTGCGTCCAACCCTAACACCGGGGAGCTGTTTTTT
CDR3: CASASNPNTGELFF